This T cell receptor beta chain is from a study of tumor-infiltrating lymphocytes in primary liver carcinoma. Overall study: Aged between 30 and 69 years, the patients were men and women.

Findings and caveats of the study: Tumor top-250-clone fractions significantly exceeded those of blood (p = 0.039).

On this clonotype itself: Its antigen is not known. A much more abundant neighbour one base away suggests this may be a read error.

Out of unsorted whole blood came the blood RNA, and germline DNA was extracted as well. Patients carried chronic HBV infection without prior treatment. The CDR3 is made up of 14 amino acids. The germline V gene encodes CDR1 LGHNA and CDR2 YSLEER. With 400 to 550 ng total RNA as template and a constant-region primer, TCR beta cDNA was made. Libraries covering TCR beta were generated through three nested multiplex PCR rounds (using a slightly modified ARM-PCR). The study ran its first two PCR rounds for approximately 10 cycles each, using TRBV1-TRBV30 forward primers and a C-beta reverse primer. TCRdb fed the multiplex PCR reads into MiXCR, producing one record per CDR3 protein. Of a few hundred thousand distinct CDR3 sequences in the sample, around three fifths are singletons; the top ten hold about 18%.

The genes are TRBV4-3 and TRBJ2-2, with D possibly being TRBD2 (6 bases). Source material: peripheral blood. The TCR was taken from a woman in her twenties or thirties with primary liver carcinoma and hepatitis B virus infection. As DNA, the CDR3 is TGCGCCATCAGCCAAGAATGGAGGGCTCGGGAGCTGTTTTTT. As protein: CAISQEWRARELFF.